This T cell receptor (beta chain) was captured by sequencing in a study of identical twins. The study's findings and limits: Out-of-frame alpha sequences shared by twins were enriched for low generation probability. The analysis was cross-sectional rather than longitudinal within donors.

Everyone who donated was a healthy Caucasian. Template switching created a universal primer site, and the cDNA included unique molecular identifiers. Via MiXCR, TCRdb re-called the 5' RACE reads, giving one row per CDR3 protein. Seen here are more than 400,000 distinct CDR3 sequences, around 15% observed once, and the top ten hold around 0.4%. Deletions cut 5 bases from V and 1 base from J, with 8 bases between. The CDR3 loop spans 13 amino acids. CDR1 is SEHNR, CDR2 FQNEAQ, per germline (reference sequence). Notes on this clonotype: The antigen remains unidentified.

These data also formed part of another study, on yellow fever vaccine responses in identical twins.

The chain recombines TRBV7-9 with TRBJ1-1, with D unresolved. This sequence originates from a woman aged 18 to 35 in good health. Sequencing was done on a sample of CD4+ T cells sorted from blood. CDR3 amino acids: CASSPKQNTEAFF. The CDR3 region has the DNA TGTGCCAGCAGCCCAAAACAGAACACTGAAGCTTTCTTT.